The rows below give T cell receptor beta chains drawn from one sample of a study of blood T cell repertoires in COVID-19. The table came from immunoSEQ multiplex PCR; TCRdb's copy has only in-frame clones and leaves some out. The profile shows around 46,000 clones, roughly four fifths of them singletons. The specimen sequenced was peripheral blood. These receptors all come from a man between 35 and 55 years old with acute or convalescent COVID-19. Both conserved end residues are part of each CDR3. A D gene is named only where the DNA matches it firmly. The size entry is marked missing in some rows and otherwise reads once, few, many or a size class.

V gene,D gene,clone size,J gene,CDR3 DNA,CDR3 protein
TRBV12-5,NA,NA,TRBJ1-5,TGTGCTAGTGGTTTGGACCTGCGGGGGTTGGAGCGTAGCAATCAGCCCCAGCATTTT,CASGLDLRGLERSNQPQHF
TRBV5-4,TRBD1,NA,TRBJ1-4,TGTGCCAGCAGCCTGCCGGGACAGCATGAAAAACTGTTTTTT,CASSLPGQHEKLFF
TRBV3-1/TRBV3-2,NA,NA,TRBJ1-1,TGTGCCAGCAGCCTTGGACAGAACACTGAAGCTTTCTTT,CASSLGQNTEAFF
TRBV24-1,TRBD1,NA,TRBJ1-5,TGTGCCACCAGTGATGGGACAGGTTCGAGGAGTCAGCCCCAGCATTTT,CATSDGTGSRSQPQHF
TRBV7-6,TRBD1,once,TRBJ1-1,TGTGCCAGCAGCTCAACAGGGGGAACTTTCTTT,CASSSTGGTFF
TRBV12-3/TRBV12-4,NA,NA,TRBJ1-4,TGTGCCAGCAGGCCAGTAAATAATGAAAAACTGTTTTTT,CASRPVNNEKLFF
TRBV9,TRBD1,NA,TRBJ1-3,TGTGCCAGCAGCCCCCAGGGACAGGTGACTGGAAACACCATATATTTT,CASSPQGQVTGNTIYF
TRBV5-6,NA,NA,TRBJ2-7,TGTGCCAGCAGGGGGCGTGGGGGCTACTACGAGCAGTACTTC,CASRGRGGYYEQYF
TRBV5-1,TRBD1,NA,TRBJ1-2,TGCGCCAGCAGCTTGCCATCGGACAGGGGGAGCTATGGCTACACCTTC,CASSLPSDRGSYGYTF
TRBV4-1,TRBD2,NA,TRBJ2-5,TGCGCCAGCAGCCAACAGACTAGCGGGGTTACAACCTTAACAAAGACCCAGTACTTC,CASSQQTSGVTTLTKTQYF
TRBV30,NA,NA,TRBJ1-6,TGTGCCTGGAGTGTACGGGGTTCACCCCTCCACTTT,CAWSVRGSPLHF
TRBV9,TRBD1,NA,TRBJ2-7,TGTGCCAGCAGCTCGACAGGGTCCACCTACGAGCAGTACTTC,CASSSTGSTYEQYF
TRBV5-6,NA,few,TRBJ1-2,TGTGCCAGCAGCTTTTTAGCGGCGGGATTCAACTATGGCTACACCTTC,CASSFLAAGFNYGYTF
TRBV21-1,NA,few,TRBJ1-1,TGTGCCAGCAGCAAAGCACAGGGTTTGTTTGAAGCTTTCTTT,CASSKAQGLFEAFF
TRBV6-5,NA,NA,TRBJ2-7,TGTGCCAGCAGCCACGGGAGTCGCCGGGGGGAGCAGTACTTC,CASSHGSRRGEQYF
TRBV5-1,NA,NA,TRBJ1-2,TGCGCCAGCAGCTTGGAGTCCAGCGGGTTTGGTGGCTACACCTTC,CASSLESSGFGGYTF
TRBV5-6,NA,NA,TRBJ1-2,TGTGCCAGCAGCCTAAGTTATGGCTACACCTTC,CASSLSYGYTF
TRBV19,TRBD1,NA,TRBJ1-2,TGTGCCAGTAGTACGGCGGACAGGGGAACCTATGGCTACACCTTC,CASSTADRGTYGYTF
TRBV5-6,TRBD1,NA,TRBJ1-1,TGTGCCAGCAGCAAAAGGGACAGGGGGAACACTGAAGCTTTCTTT,CASSKRDRGNTEAFF
TRBV6-1,NA,NA,TRBJ1-2,TGTGCCAGCAGTGAAATCTTCACGGGGAGCTATGGCTACACCTTC,CASSEIFTGSYGYTF
TRBV20-1,TRBD1,NA,TRBJ1-2,TGCAGTGCTAGTATCGTTCCGGGACAGGGCCCCCGGGGTAACTATGGCTACACCTTC,CSASIVPGQGPRGNYGYTF
TRBV30,NA,NA,TRBJ1-3,TGTGCCTGGAGTGTAGCGGGGTTTCGGGCCTCTGGAAACACCATATATTTT,CAWSVAGFRASGNTIYF
TRBV11-2,NA,NA,TRBJ1-1,TGTGCCAGCAGCCCCTTACGCCCACAGGACACTGAAGCTTTCTTT,CASSPLRPQDTEAFF
TRBV30,NA,NA,TRBJ1-1,TGTGCCTGGACCTTTGGGGCAGCTGAAGCTTTCTTT,CAWTFGAAEAFF
TRBV5-6,TRBD1,NA,TRBJ1-2,TGTGCCAGCAGCCCAACGGACAGGGGCTACACCTTC,CASSPTDRGYTF
TRBV2,NA,NA,TRBJ2-4,TGTGCCAGCAGTGCTACATCGGGAGCCAAAAACATTCAGTACTTC,CASSATSGAKNIQYF
TRBV5-6,NA,few,TRBJ1-2,TGTGCCAGCAGCTGGGGAACAGGAGGCTACACCTTC,CASSWGTGGYTF
TRBV6-2/TRBV6-3,NA,NA,TRBJ1-1,TGTGCCAGCAGTACGCCAGACAGAAAGAACACTGAAGCTTTCTTT,CASSTPDRKNTEAFF
TRBV6-6,NA,NA,TRBJ1-6,TGTGCCAGCAGTTATGTAGTGCAGGGGTCTTCACCCCTCCACTTT,CASSYVVQGSSPLHF
TRBV23-1,NA,NA,TRBJ1-4,TGCGCCAGCAGTCAATTCAAGGGGGAAAAACTGTTTTTT,CASSQFKGEKLFF
TRBV10-3,NA,NA,TRBJ1-3,TGTGCCATCAGTGAGAACAGTGGAAACACCATATATTTT,CAISENSGNTIYF
TRBV5-6,TRBD2,once,TRBJ2-1,TGTGCCAGCAGCCTAGGCGGGGGAGGACCGAATGAGCAGTTCTTC,CASSLGGGGPNEQFF
TRBV27,NA,NA,TRBJ2-7,TGTGCCAGCAGTCGGACAGGATGGGGGGACGAGCAGTACTTC,CASSRTGWGDEQYF
TRBV5-1,NA,once,TRBJ2-5,TGCGCCAGCCGATCTTACCCGGGGAACCAAGAGACCCAGTACTTC,CASRSYPGNQETQYF
TRBV30,TRBD2,once,TRBJ2-7,TGTGCCTGGAGCCGGTACCGGACTAGCGGGGGGACCTACGAGCAGTACTTC,CAWSRYRTSGGTYEQYF
TRBV6-5,NA,NA,TRBJ1-5,TGTGCCAGCAGTTACTCTGGAGGGTTGCACCCCCAGCATTTT,CASSYSGGLHPQHF
TRBV7-2,NA,NA,TRBJ2-7,TGTGCCAGCAGCTTGGCGGGCGCCAGCTCCTACGAGCAGTACTTC,CASSLAGASSYEQYF
TRBV14,NA,NA,TRBJ2-3,TGTGCCAGCAGCCAACGTGATACGCAGTATTTT,CASSQRDTQYF
TRBV29-1,NA,NA,TRBJ2-2,TGCAGCGCAACCCGGGACAAAAACACCGGGGAGCTGTTTTTT,CSATRDKNTGELFF
TRBV12-3/TRBV12-4,TRBD1,few,TRBJ1-2,TGTGCGACTCAAATTTCAGGGGGGATAGGCTACACCTTC,CATQISGGIGYTF
TRBV5-1,NA,NA,TRBJ2-5,TGCGCCAGCAGCTTGGTATCGGCGGGGCGCCAAGAGACCCAGTACTTC,CASSLVSAGRQETQYF
TRBV6-2/TRBV6-3,NA,NA,TRBJ1-5,TGTGCCAGCAGTATCCAGGAGGTGGGTCAGCCCCAGCATTTT,CASSIQEVGQPQHF